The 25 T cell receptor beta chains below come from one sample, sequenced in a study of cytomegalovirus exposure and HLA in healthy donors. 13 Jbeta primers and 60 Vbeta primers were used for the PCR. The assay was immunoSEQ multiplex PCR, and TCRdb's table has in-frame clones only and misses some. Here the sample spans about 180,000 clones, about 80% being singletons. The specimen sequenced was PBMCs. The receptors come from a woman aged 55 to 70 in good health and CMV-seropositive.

The CDR3 region has the DNA TGTGCCAGCAGGTTCCGGGACAGACAAGAGACCCAGTACTTC. As protein: CASRFRDRQETQYF. The chain couples TRBV6-5 to TRBJ2-5; 7 bases align to TRBD1. V shed 6 bases and J 2 bases; nucleotides not matched to a gene: 6. This CDR3 is built from 14 residues. The V gene's germline CDR1 is MNHEY and CDR2 SVGAGI.

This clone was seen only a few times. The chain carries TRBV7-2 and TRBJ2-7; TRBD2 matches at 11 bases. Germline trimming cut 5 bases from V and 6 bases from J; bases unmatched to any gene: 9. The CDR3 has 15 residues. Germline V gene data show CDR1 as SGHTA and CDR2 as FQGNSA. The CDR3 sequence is CASSPRGSGRGEQYF. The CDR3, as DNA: TGTGCCAGCAGCCCCCGGGGTAGCGGGAGGGGCGAGCAGTACTTC. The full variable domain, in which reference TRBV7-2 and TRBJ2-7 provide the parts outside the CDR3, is GAGVSQSPSNKVTEKGKDVELRCDPISGHTALYWYRQSLGQGLEFLIYFQGNSAPDKSGLPSDRFSAERTGGSVSTLTIQRTQQEDSAVYLCASSPRGSGRGEQYFGPGTRLTVT.

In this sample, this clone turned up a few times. CDR3 sequence (DNA): TGCGCCAGCAGCCCGAACAGGGAATGGACCGAGCAGTACTTC. It codes for CASSPNREWTEQYF. The chain couples TRBV4-3 to TRBJ2-7, with TRBD1 as a possible D gene (6 bases). Germline V gene sequence: CDR1 LGHNA, CDR2 YSLEER. Trimming pared 4 bases from V and 6 bases from J, leaving 16 bases between. This CDR3 is 14 amino acids long.

As DNA, the CDR3 is TGTGCCAGCAATCCGACAGGGGGCCTCACCGGGGAGCTGTTTTTT. Translating it yields CASNPTGGLTGELFF. The chain is built from TRBV6-6 and TRBJ2-2; 10 positions match TRBD1. V was clipped by 7 bases and J by 4 bases; unmatched bases: 6. CDR3 length: 15 amino acids. Germline V lookup: CDR1 MNHNY, CDR2 SVGAGI (reference sequence).

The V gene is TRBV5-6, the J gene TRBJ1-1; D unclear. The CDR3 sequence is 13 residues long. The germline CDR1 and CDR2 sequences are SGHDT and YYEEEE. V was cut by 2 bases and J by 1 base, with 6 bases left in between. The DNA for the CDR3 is TGTGCCAGCAGCTTACTCGGGAACACTGAAGCTTTCTTT. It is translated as CASSLLGNTEAFF.

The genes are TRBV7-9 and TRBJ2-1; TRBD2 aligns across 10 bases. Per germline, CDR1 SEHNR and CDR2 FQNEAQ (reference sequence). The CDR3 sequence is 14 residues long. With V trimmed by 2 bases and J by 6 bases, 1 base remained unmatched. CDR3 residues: CASSLQRGGNEQFF. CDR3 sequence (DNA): TGTGCCAGCAGCTTACAGCGGGGGGGCAATGAGCAGTTCTTC.

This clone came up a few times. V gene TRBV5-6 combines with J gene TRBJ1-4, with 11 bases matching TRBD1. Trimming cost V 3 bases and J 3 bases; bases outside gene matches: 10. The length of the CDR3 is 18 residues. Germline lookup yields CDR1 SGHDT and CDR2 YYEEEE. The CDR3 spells CASSWSRDRGEANEKLFF. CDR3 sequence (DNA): TGTGCCAGCAGCTGGTCCCGGGACAGGGGGGAAGCTAATGAAAAACTGTTTTTT.

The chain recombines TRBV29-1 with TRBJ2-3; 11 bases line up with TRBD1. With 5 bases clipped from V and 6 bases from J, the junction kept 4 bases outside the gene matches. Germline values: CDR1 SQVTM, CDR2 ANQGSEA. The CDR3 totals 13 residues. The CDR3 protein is CSVQGQGADTQYF. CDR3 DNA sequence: TGCAGCGTTCAAGGACAGGGGGCGGATACGCAGTATTTT.

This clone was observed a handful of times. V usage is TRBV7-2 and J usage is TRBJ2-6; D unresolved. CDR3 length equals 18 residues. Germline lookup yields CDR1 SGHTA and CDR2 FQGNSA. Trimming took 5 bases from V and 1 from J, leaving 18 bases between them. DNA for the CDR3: TGTGCCAGCAGCGTATTTGGTTTCGGTAAATCTGGGGCCAACGTCCTGACTTTC. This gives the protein CASSVFGFGKSGANVLTF.

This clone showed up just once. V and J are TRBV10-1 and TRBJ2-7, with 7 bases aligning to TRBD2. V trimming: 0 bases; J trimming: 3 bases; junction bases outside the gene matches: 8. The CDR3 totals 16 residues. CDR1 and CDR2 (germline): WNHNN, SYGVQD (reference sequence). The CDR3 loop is CASSESASGLFYEQYF. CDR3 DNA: TGCGCCAGCAGTGAGTCGGCTAGCGGATTGTTCTACGAGCAGTACTTC.

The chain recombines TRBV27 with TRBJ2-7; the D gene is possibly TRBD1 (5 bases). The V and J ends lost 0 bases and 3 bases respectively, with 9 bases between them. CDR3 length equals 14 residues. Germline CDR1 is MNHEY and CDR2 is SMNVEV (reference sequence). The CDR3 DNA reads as TGTGCCAGCAGTTTATCAGGGGTTTTCTACGAGCAGTACTTC. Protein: CASSLSGVFYEQYF.

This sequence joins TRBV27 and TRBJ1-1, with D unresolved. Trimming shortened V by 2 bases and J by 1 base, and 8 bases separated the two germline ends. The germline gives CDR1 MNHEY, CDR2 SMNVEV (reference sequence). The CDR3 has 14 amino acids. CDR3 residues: CASSLEGTNTEAFF. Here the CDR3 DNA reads TGTGCCAGCAGTTTAGAGGGAACGAACACTGAAGCTTTCTTT.

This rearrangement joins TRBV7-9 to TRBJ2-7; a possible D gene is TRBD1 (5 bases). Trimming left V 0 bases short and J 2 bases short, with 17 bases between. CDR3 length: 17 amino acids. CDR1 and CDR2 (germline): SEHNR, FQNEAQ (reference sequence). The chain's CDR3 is CASSLAVTGPIPYEQYF. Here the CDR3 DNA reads TGTGCCAGCAGCTTAGCGGTTACAGGCCCGATTCCCTACGAGCAGTACTTC. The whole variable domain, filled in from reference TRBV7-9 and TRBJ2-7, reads DTGVSQNPRHKITKRGQNVTFRCDPISEHNRLYWYRQTLGQGPEFLTYFQNEAQLEKSRLLSDRFSAERPKGSFSTLEIQRTEQGDSAMYLCASSLAVTGPIPYEQYFGPGTRLTVT.

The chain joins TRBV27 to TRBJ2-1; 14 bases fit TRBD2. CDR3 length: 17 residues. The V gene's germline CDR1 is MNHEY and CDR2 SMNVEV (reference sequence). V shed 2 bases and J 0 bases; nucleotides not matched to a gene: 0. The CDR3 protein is CASSLGTSGSSYNEQFF. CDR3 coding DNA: TGTGCCAGCAGTTTAGGGACTAGCGGGAGCTCCTACAATGAGCAGTTCTTC.

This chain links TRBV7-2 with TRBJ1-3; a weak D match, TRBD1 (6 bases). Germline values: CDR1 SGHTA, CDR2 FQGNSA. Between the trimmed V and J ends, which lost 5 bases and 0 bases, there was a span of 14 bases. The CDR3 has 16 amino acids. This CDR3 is CASSLIGGNSGNTIYF. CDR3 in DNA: TGTGCCAGCAGCCTCATAGGGGGAAACTCTGGAAACACCATATATTTT.

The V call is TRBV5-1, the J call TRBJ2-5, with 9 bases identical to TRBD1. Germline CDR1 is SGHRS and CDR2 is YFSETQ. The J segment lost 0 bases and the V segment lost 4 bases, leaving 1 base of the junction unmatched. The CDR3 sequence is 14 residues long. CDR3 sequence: CASSRTGDQETQYF. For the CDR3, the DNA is TGCGCCAGCAGCAGGACAGGGGACCAAGAGACCCAGTACTTC.

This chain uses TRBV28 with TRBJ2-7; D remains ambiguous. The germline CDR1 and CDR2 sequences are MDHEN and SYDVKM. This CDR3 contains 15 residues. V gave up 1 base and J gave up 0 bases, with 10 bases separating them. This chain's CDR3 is CASSLSITSSYEQYF. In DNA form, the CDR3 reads TGTGCCAGCAGTTTATCAATTACTTCCTCCTACGAGCAGTACTTC.

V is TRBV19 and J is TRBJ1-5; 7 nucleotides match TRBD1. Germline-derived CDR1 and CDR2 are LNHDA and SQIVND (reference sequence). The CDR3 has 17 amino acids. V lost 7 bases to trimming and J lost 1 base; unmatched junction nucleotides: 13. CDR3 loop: CASTRSPTGESNQPQHF. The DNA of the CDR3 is TGTGCCAGTACCAGATCCCCTACAGGGGAAAGCAATCAGCCCCAGCATTTT.

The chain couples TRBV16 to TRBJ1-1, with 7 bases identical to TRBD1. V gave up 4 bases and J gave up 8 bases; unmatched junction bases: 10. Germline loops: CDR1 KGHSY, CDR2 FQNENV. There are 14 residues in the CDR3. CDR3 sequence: CASSRGGRQGEAFF. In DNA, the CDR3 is TGTGCCAGCAGCCGTGGAGGTCGACAGGGCGAAGCTTTCTTT.

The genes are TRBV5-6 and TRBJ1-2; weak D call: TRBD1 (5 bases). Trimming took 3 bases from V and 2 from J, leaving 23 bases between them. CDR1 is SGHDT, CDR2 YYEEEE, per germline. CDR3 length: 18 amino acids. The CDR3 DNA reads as TGTGCCAGCAGCTGGGGAATTCGGGGGACCCTGATCAACTATGGCTACACCTTC. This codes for CASSWGIRGTLINYGYTF.

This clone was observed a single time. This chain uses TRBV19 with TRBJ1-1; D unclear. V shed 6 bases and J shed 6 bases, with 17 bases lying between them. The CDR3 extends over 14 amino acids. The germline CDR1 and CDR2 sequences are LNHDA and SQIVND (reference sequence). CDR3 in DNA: TGTGCCAGTAGAATATTAGCCGCCTACGCTGAAGCTTTCTTT. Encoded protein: CASRILAAYAEAFF.

The CDR3 coding sequence is TGTGCCAGTGGCAGGGAAACCGGGGAGCTGTTTTTT. It encodes CASGRETGELFF. The J gene is TRBJ2-2, the V gene TRBV25-1, with a possible D match to TRBD1 (5 bases). The germline V and J ends were trimmed by 9 bases and 5 bases, with 10 bases remaining between them. In germline, CDR1 is MGHDK, CDR2 SYGVNS. The CDR3 is 12 amino acids.

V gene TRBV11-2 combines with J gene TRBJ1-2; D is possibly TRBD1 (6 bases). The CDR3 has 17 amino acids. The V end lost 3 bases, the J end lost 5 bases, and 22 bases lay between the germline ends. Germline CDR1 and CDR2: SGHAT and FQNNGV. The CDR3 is CASSFTRGGGARYGYTF. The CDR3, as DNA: TGTGCCAGCAGCTTTACGAGAGGTGGGGGGGCTCGTTATGGCTACACCTTC.

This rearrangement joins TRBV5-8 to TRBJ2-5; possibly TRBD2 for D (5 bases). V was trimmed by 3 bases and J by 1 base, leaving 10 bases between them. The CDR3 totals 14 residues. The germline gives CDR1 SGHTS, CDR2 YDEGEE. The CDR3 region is CASSWGAGQETQYF. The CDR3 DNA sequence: TGTGCCAGCAGCTGGGGAGCCGGCCAAGAGACCCAGTACTTC.

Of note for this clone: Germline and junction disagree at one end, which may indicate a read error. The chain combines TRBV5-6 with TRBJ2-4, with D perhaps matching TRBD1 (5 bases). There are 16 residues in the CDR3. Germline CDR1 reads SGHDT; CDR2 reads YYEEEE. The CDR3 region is CASSLRQNRYENSQYF. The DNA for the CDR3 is TGTGCCAGCAGCCTAAGACAGAATCGCTACGAAAACAGTCAGTACTTC.